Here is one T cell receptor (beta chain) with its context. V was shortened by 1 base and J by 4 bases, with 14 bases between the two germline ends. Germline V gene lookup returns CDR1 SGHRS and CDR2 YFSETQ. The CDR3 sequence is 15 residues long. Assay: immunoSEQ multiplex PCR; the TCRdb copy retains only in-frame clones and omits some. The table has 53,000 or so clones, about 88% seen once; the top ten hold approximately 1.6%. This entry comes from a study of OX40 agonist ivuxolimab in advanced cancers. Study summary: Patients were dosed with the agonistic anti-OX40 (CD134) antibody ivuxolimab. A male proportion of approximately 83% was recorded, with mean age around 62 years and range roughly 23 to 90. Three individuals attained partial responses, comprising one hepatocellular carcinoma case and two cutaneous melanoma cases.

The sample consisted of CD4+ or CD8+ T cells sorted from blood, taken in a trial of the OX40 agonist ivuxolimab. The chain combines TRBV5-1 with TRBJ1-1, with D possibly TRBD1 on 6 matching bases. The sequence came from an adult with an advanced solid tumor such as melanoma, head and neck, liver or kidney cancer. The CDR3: CASSLQGQGSTEAFF. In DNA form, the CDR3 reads TGCGCCAGCAGCTTGCAAGGGCAGGGGAGCACTGAAGCTTTCTTT.